A selection of T cell receptor beta chains follows, all from one sample in a study of cytomegalovirus exposure and HLA in healthy donors. The data were produced by immunoSEQ multiplex PCR, yet TCRdb's version contains in-frame clones alone and is incomplete. Of about 130,000 clones in the sample, approximately 77% were seen once. The sequencing input was PBMCs. These receptors were taken from a young man in good health and CMV-seronegative. Each CDR3 is given with its conserved first and last residue. D genes are given only for firm matches. Expanded clones are given a class, and other clones once, few, many or no size at all.

cdr3_length: 15
d_call: NA
clone_size: NA
j_call: TRBJ2-7
v_call: TRBV7-2
cdr3_nt: TGTGCCAGCAGCTTATACAGGGCTTTTCGCAACGAGCAGTACTTC
cdr3_aa: CASSLYRAFRNEQYF

cdr3_length: 14
d_call: NA
clone_size: once
j_call: TRBJ2-5
v_call: TRBV15
cdr3_nt: TGTGCCACCAGCTCCCAGAGGTACGCGGAGACCCAGTACTTC
cdr3_aa: CATSSQRYAETQYF

cdr3_length: 15
d_call: TRBD2
clone_size: few
j_call: TRBJ2-7
v_call: TRBV6-5
cdr3_nt: TGTGCCAGCAGTTACCAGACTAGCGGGAGTAACGAGCAGTACTTC
cdr3_aa: CASSYQTSGSNEQYF

cdr3_length: 15
d_call: TRBD2
clone_size: NA
j_call: TRBJ2-5
v_call: TRBV9
cdr3_nt: TGTGCCAGCAGCGAAATAGCGGGAGCATTCGAGACCCAGTACTTC
cdr3_aa: CASSEIAGAFETQYF

cdr3_length: 15
d_call: NA
clone_size: once
j_call: TRBJ2-3
v_call: TRBV5-4
cdr3_nt: TGTGCCAGCAGCTTAAGGACACGCAGCACAGATACGCAGTATTTT
cdr3_aa: CASSLRTRSTDTQYF

cdr3_length: 14
d_call: NA
clone_size: NA
j_call: TRBJ2-1
v_call: TRBV7-2
cdr3_nt: TGTGCCAGCAGCACTCGACTCAACTACAATGAGCAGTTCTTC
cdr3_aa: CASSTRLNYNEQFF

cdr3_length: 16
d_call: NA
clone_size: NA
j_call: TRBJ2-7
v_call: TRBV1
cdr3_nt: TGCACCAGCAGCCAATTTGGTGGTAGCGGATCCTACGAGCAGTACTTC
cdr3_aa: CTSSQFGGSGSYEQYF

cdr3_length: 11
d_call: NA
clone_size: few
j_call: TRBJ1-1
v_call: TRBV7-8
cdr3_nt: TGTGCCAGCAGCCTACAGACTGAAGCTTTCTTT
cdr3_aa: CASSLQTEAFF

cdr3_length: 15
d_call: NA
clone_size: NA
j_call: TRBJ1-5
v_call: TRBV7-2
cdr3_nt: TGTGCCAGCAGCTTAGTCTATCAGGTTAACCAGCCCCAGCATTTT
cdr3_aa: CASSLVYQVNQPQHF

cdr3_length: 18
d_call: TRBD2
clone_size: NA
j_call: TRBJ2-1
v_call: TRBV29-1
cdr3_nt: TGCAGCGTGGGCCGGGGACTAGCGGGAGCGGCGGGCTACAATGAGCAGTTCTTC
cdr3_aa: CSVGRGLAGAAGYNEQFF

cdr3_length: 14
d_call: TRBD1
clone_size: NA
j_call: TRBJ1-2
v_call: TRBV6-6
cdr3_nt: TGTGCCAGCAGTTTCACGGACAGGGAAAGGGGCTACACCTTC
cdr3_aa: CASSFTDRERGYTF

cdr3_length: 14
d_call: NA
clone_size: NA
j_call: TRBJ2-7
v_call: TRBV2
cdr3_nt: TGTGCCAGCAGTGAAAACCCCCGGTACGCGGAGCAGTACTTC
cdr3_aa: CASSENPRYAEQYF

cdr3_length: 15
d_call: TRBD2
clone_size: NA
j_call: TRBJ2-3
v_call: TRBV14
cdr3_nt: TGTGCCAGCAGCACTAGGGGGAGCGGGAGAGATACGCAGTATTTT
cdr3_aa: CASSTRGSGRDTQYF

cdr3_length: 17
d_call: TRBD2
clone_size: NA
j_call: TRBJ2-2
v_call: TRBV5-1
cdr3_nt: TGCGCCAGCAGCCTCCGGACTAGCGGGAGTGGGACCGGGGAGCTGTTTTTT
cdr3_aa: CASSLRTSGSGTGELFF

cdr3_length: 14
d_call: NA
clone_size: NA
j_call: TRBJ2-3
v_call: TRBV5-1
cdr3_nt: TGCGCCAGCAGCTTCCAGGGTTTCACAGATACGCAGTATTTT
cdr3_aa: CASSFQGFTDTQYF

cdr3_length: 14
d_call: TRBD1
clone_size: NA
j_call: TRBJ1-1
v_call: TRBV18
cdr3_nt: TGTGCCAGCTCCCGGGGACAGGGGGTTTCTGAAGCTTTCTTT
cdr3_aa: CASSRGQGVSEAFF

cdr3_length: 16
d_call: NA
clone_size: once
j_call: TRBJ2-3
v_call: TRBV11-2
cdr3_nt: TGTGCCAGCAGCAGCCAGGTCGGAGGACGCACAGATACGCAGTATTTT
cdr3_aa: CASSSQVGGRTDTQYF

cdr3_length: 17
d_call: TRBD2
clone_size: NA
j_call: TRBJ2-1
v_call: TRBV7-3
cdr3_nt: TGTGCCAGCAGCTTATTCCGGACTAGCGGGAGGTTCAATGAGCAGTTCTTC
cdr3_aa: CASSLFRTSGRFNEQFF

cdr3_length: 14
d_call: NA
clone_size: NA
j_call: TRBJ2-5
v_call: TRBV9
cdr3_nt: TGTGCCAGCAGCGTGGGGAGTAGGCAAGAGACCCAGTACTTC
cdr3_aa: CASSVGSRQETQYF

cdr3_length: 13
d_call: TRBD1
clone_size: once
j_call: TRBJ1-1
v_call: TRBV6-1
cdr3_nt: TGTGCCAGCAGTGAGGACAGGGGCGGATCAGCTTTCTTT
cdr3_aa: CASSEDRGGSAFF

cdr3_length: 15
d_call: TRBD2
clone_size: NA
j_call: TRBJ2-3
v_call: TRBV30
cdr3_nt: TGTGCCTGGAGTCGACTAGCGGCTAGCACAGATACGCAGTATTTT
cdr3_aa: CAWSRLAASTDTQYF

cdr3_length: 14
d_call: NA
clone_size: once
j_call: TRBJ2-5
v_call: TRBV7-6
cdr3_nt: TGTGCCAGCAGCTTAACAGGGTTAGGAGAGACCCAGTACTTC
cdr3_aa: CASSLTGLGETQYF

cdr3_length: 14
d_call: NA
clone_size: NA
j_call: TRBJ2-5
v_call: TRBV5-1
cdr3_nt: TGCGCCAGCAGCCAATCAGGGGCCCAAGAGACCCAGTACTTC
cdr3_aa: CASSQSGAQETQYF

cdr3_length: 15
d_call: TRBD1
clone_size: once
j_call: TRBJ2-7
v_call: TRBV29-1
cdr3_nt: TGCAGCGTTGGAGGATACGGGACAGGGGTTGACGAGCAGTACTTC
cdr3_aa: CSVGGYGTGVDEQYF

cdr3_length: 13
d_call: NA
clone_size: few
j_call: TRBJ2-3
v_call: TRBV30
cdr3_nt: TGTGCCTGGAGTTTTCCCGGGTGGGATACGCAGTATTTT
cdr3_aa: CAWSFPGWDTQYF

cdr3_length: 14
d_call: TRBD1
clone_size: NA
j_call: TRBJ1-2
v_call: TRBV7-9
cdr3_nt: TGTGCCAGCAGCCAGTCGGGACAGAACTATGGCTACACCTTC
cdr3_aa: CASSQSGQNYGYTF

cdr3_length: 15
d_call: TRBD1
clone_size: NA
j_call: TRBJ1-2
v_call: TRBV6-5
cdr3_nt: TGTGCCAGCAGCTCCGCCGACAGGGTCACGGCTGGCTACACCTTC
cdr3_aa: CASSSADRVTAGYTF

cdr3_length: 17
d_call: TRBD2
clone_size: NA
j_call: TRBJ2-4
v_call: TRBV5-1
cdr3_nt: TGCGCCAGCAGCATCGGGCCGGGGGGATCTGCCAAAAACATTCAGTACTTC
cdr3_aa: CASSIGPGGSAKNIQYF

cdr3_length: 15
d_call: TRBD2
clone_size: NA
j_call: TRBJ2-1
v_call: TRBV5-4
cdr3_nt: TGTGCCAGCAGTTTAATGGGGCTAGCGGGAAATGAGCAGTTCTTC
cdr3_aa: CASSLMGLAGNEQFF

cdr3_length: 13
d_call: NA
clone_size: once
j_call: TRBJ2-7
v_call: TRBV7-9
cdr3_nt: TGTGCCAGCAGCTTAGGGACAGTCTACGAGCAGTACTTC
cdr3_aa: CASSLGTVYEQYF

cdr3_length: 14
d_call: TRBD1
clone_size: NA
j_call: TRBJ1-5
v_call: TRBV11-2
cdr3_nt: TGTGCCAGCAGCCCGACAGGGGGCGGAGAGCCCCAGCATTTT
cdr3_aa: CASSPTGGGEPQHF

cdr3_length: 15
d_call: NA
clone_size: NA
j_call: TRBJ2-7
v_call: TRBV7-7
cdr3_nt: TGTGCTAGCAGCTTAGTCGGGGGAAAAGGCCACGAGCAGTACTTC
cdr3_aa: CASSLVGGKGHEQYF

cdr3_length: 15
d_call: NA
clone_size: NA
j_call: TRBJ2-5
v_call: TRBV4-1
cdr3_nt: TGCGCCAGCAGCCAAGATGGACAGTACGTGGGGGCCCAGTACTTC
cdr3_aa: CASSQDGQYVGAQYF

cdr3_length: 15
d_call: TRBD2
clone_size: few
j_call: TRBJ2-7
v_call: TRBV4-1
cdr3_nt: TGCGCCAGCAGCCAAGTGCCGGGAGGCCCCTACGAGCAGTACTTC
cdr3_aa: CASSQVPGGPYEQYF

cdr3_length: 16
d_call: TRBD2
clone_size: NA
j_call: TRBJ2-1
v_call: TRBV7-8
cdr3_nt: TGTGCCAGCAGCCCTCTAGCGGGAGGCACCTACAATGAGCAGTTCTTC
cdr3_aa: CASSPLAGGTYNEQFF

cdr3_length: 15
d_call: TRBD2
clone_size: few
j_call: TRBJ2-3
v_call: TRBV7-9
cdr3_nt: TGTGCCAGCAGACTAAGCGGGAGGCCCACAGATACGCAGTATTTT
cdr3_aa: CASRLSGRPTDTQYF

cdr3_length: 14
d_call: NA
clone_size: NA
j_call: TRBJ2-5
v_call: TRBV7-7
cdr3_nt: TGTGCTAGCAGCGCAATCAACAACAAAGAGACCCAGTACTTC
cdr3_aa: CASSAINNKETQYF

cdr3_length: 12
d_call: NA
clone_size: NA
j_call: TRBJ1-2
v_call: TRBV5-4
cdr3_nt: TGTGCCAGCAGCTATGGGCAGGCGGGCTACACCTTC
cdr3_aa: CASSYGQAGYTF

cdr3_length: 14
d_call: TRBD2
clone_size: NA
j_call: TRBJ2-3
v_call: TRBV7-3
cdr3_nt: TGTGCCAGCAGCCGTACGGGAGGGTTTGATACGCAGTATTTT
cdr3_aa: CASSRTGGFDTQYF